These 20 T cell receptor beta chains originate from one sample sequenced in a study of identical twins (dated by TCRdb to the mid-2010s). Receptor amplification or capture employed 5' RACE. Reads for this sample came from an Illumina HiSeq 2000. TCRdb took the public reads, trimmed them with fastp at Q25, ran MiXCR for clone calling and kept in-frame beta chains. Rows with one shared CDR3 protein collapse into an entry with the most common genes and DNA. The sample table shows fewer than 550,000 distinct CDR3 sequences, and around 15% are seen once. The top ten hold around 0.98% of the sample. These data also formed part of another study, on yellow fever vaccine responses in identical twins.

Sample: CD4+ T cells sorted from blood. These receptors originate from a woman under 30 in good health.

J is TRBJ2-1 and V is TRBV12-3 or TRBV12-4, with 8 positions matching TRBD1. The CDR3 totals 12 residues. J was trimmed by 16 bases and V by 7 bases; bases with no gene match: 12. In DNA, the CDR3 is TGTGCCAGCACTACAGGGGGGTTCCATGCTTTCTTC. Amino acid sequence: CASTTGGFHAFF.

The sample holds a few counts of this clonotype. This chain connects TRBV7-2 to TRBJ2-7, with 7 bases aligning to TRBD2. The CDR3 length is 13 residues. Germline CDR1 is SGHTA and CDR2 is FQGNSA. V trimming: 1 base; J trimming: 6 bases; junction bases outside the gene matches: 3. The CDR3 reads CASSLGGTIEQYF. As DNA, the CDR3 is TGTGCCAGCAGCTTAGGGGGGACTATCGAGCAGTACTTC.

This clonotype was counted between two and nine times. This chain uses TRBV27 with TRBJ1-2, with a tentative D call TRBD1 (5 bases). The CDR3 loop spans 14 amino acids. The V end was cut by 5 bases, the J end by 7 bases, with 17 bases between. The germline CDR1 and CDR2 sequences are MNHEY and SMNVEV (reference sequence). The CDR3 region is CASSPRDLAGGYTF. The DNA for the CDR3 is TGTGCCAGCAGTCCCCGGGACCTCGCCGGTGGCTACACCTTC.

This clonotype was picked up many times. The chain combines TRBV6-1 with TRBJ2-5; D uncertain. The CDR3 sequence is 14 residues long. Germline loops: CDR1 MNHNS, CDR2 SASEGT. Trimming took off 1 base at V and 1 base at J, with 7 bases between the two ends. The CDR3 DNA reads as TGTGCCAGCAGTGAAGGGTTCCGCCAAGAGACCCAGTACTTC. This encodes CASSEGFRQETQYF.

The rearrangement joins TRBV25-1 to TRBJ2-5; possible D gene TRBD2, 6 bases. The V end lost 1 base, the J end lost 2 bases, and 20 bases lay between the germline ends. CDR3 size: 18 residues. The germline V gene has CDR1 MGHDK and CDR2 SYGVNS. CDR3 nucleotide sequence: TGTGCCAGCAGTGAATCTAGGAGGGTCACTATCCAACAAGAGACCCAGTACTTC. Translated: CASSESRRVTIQQETQYF.

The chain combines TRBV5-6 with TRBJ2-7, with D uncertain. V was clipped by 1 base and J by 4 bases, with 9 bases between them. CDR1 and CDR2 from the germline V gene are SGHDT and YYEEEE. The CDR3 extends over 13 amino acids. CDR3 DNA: TGTGCCAGCAGCTTGATGGGTGGATACGAGCAGTACTTC. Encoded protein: CASSLMGGYEQYF.

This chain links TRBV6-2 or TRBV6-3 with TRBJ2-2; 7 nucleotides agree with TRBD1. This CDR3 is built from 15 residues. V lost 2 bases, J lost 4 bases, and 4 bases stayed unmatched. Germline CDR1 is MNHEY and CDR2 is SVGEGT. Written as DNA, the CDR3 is TGTGCCAGCAGTTACAAGGGGGCAGCCACCGGGGAGCTGTTTTTT. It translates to CASSYKGAATGELFF.

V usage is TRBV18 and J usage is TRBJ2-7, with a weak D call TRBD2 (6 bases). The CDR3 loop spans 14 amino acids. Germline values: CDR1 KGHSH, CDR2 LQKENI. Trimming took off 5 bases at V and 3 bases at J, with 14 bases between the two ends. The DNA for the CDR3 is TGTGCCAGCTCAGCGCTCGGGGGAGGCTACGAGCAGTACTTC. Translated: CASSALGGGYEQYF.

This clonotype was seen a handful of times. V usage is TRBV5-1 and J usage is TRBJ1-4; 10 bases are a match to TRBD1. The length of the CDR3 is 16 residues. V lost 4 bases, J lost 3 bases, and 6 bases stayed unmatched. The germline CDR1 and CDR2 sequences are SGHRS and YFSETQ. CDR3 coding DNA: TGCGCCAGCAGCCTCAATGGACAGGGGGCTAATGAAAAACTGTTTTTT. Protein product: CASSLNGQGANEKLFF.

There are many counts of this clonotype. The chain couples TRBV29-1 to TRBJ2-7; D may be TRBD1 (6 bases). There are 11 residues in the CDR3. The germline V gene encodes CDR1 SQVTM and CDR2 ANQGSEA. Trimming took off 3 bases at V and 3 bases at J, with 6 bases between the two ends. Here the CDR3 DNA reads TGCAGCGTTGAGGACAGCTACGAGCAGTACTTC. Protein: CSVEDSYEQYF.

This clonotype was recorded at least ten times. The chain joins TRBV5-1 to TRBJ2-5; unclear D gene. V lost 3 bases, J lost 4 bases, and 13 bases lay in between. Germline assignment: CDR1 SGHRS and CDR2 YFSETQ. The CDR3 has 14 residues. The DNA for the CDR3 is TGCGCCAGCAGCTCGCCTCCGGGTTTAGAGACCCAGTACTTC. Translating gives CASSSPPGLETQYF.

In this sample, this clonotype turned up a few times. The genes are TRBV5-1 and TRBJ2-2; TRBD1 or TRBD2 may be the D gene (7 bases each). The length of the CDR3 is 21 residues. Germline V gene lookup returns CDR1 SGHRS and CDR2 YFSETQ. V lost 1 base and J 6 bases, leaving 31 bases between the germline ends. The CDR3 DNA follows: TGCGCCAGCAGCTTGTCACTTTCCCTGGGACAGCAGGGGGGGATCGCCGGGGAGCTGTTTTTT. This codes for CASSLSLSLGQQGGIAGELFF.

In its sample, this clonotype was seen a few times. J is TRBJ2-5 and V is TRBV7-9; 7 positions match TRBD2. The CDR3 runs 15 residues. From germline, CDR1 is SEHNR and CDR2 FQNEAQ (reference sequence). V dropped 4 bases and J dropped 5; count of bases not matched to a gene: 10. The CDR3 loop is CASSSGLLLMETQYF. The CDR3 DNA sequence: TGTGCCAGCAGCTCGGGACTACTCCTCATGGAGACCCAGTACTTC. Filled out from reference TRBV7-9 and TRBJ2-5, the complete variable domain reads DTGVSQNPRHKITKRGQNVTFRCDPISEHNRLYWYRQTLGQGPEFLTYFQNEAQLEKSRLLSDRFSAERPKGSFSTLEIQRTEQGDSAMYLCASSSGLLLMETQYFGPGTRLLVL.

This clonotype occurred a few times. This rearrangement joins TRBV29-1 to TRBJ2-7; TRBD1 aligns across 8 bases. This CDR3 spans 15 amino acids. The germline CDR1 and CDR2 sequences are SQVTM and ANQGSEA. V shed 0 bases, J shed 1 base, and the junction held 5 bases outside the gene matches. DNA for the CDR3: TGCAGCGTTGAAGATCGGGACAGGCCTTCCTACGAGCAGTACTTC. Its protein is CSVEDRDRPSYEQYF.

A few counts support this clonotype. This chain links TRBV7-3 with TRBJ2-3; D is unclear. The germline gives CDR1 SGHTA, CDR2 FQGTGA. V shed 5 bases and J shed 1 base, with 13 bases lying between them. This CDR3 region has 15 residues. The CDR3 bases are TGTGCCAGCAGCCTTAATTCCCGGGGCACAGATACGCAGTATTTT. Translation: CASSLNSRGTDTQYF.

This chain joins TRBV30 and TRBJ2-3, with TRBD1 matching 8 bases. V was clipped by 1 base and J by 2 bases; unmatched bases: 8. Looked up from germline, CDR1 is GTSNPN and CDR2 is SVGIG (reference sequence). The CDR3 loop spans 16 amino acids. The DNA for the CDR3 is TGTGCCTGGAGTGACCCTCGGACAGGGTACACAGATACGCAGTATTTT. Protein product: CAWSDPRTGYTDTQYF.

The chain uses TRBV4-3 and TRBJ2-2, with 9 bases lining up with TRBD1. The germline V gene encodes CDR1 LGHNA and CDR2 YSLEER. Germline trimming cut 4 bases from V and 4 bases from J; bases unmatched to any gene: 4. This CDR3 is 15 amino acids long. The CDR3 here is CASSPGTGFTGELFF. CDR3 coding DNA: TGCGCCAGCAGCCCAGGGACAGGGTTCACCGGGGAGCTGTTTTTT.

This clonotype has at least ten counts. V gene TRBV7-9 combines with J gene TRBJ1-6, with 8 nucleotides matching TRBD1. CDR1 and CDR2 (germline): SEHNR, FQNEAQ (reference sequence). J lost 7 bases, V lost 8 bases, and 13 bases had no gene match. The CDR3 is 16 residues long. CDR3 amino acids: CASSPPATGENSPLHF. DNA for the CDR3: TGTGCCAGCTCCCCACCGGCGACAGGGGAAAATTCACCCCTCCACTTT.

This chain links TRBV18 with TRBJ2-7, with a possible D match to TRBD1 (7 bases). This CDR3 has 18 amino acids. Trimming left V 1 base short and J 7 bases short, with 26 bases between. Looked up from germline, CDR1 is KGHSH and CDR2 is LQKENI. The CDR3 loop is CASSPRDSTGLKAGEQYF. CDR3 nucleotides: TGTGCCAGCTCACCACGGGACAGCACCGGGCTAAAGGCGGGGGAGCAGTACTTC.

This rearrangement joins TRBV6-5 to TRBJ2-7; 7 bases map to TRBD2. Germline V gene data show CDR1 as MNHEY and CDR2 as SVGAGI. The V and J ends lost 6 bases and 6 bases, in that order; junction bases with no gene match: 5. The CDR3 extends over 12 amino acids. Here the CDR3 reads CASSMGGTEQYF. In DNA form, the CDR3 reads TGTGCCAGCAGCATGGGGGGGACCGAGCAGTACTTC.